These 9 T cell receptor beta chains were sequenced from one sample in a study of blood T cells in healthy people across ages. It was with a sample-barcoded 5' primer and a J-beta primer mix that a second PCR of roughly 7 to 12 cycles was run. TCRdb used MiXCR to reprocess the 5' RACE reads, holding one entry per CDR3 protein. Found here are about 1.6 million distinct CDR3 sequences, roughly 32% of them singletons; the top ten hold about 11%. The sample taken for sequencing was blood. These TCRs come from a woman aged 25-40 years in good health.

CDR3 nucleotides: TGTGCCAGCAAGGGGCCACACACAGATACGCAGTATTTT. Encoded protein: CASKGPHTDTQYF. The chain joins TRBV2 to TRBJ2-3, with a possible D match to TRBD1 (5 bases). This CDR3 region has 13 residues. Germline CDR1 and CDR2: SNHLY and FYNNEI. V lost 7 bases to trimming and J lost 2 bases, with 10 bases between them.

This clonotype has more than one count but fewer than ten. This chain connects TRBV12-3 or TRBV12-4 to TRBJ2-7; 9 bases align to TRBD1. V lost 5 bases to trimming and J lost 9 bases; unmatched junction nucleotides: 17. This CDR3 has 16 residues. The CDR3 reads CASSMGQGQESWGQYF. The CDR3 DNA follows: TGTGCCAGCAGTATGGGACAGGGACAAGAATCATGGGGGCAGTACTTC.

This clonotype was counted a few times. V is TRBV7-2 and J is TRBJ2-3; 10 positions agree with TRBD2. V was pared by 3 bases and J by 9 bases, with 12 bases of the junction left unmatched. Per germline, CDR1 SGHTA and CDR2 FQGNSA. The CDR3 loop spans 16 amino acids. The CDR3 bases are TGTGCCAGCAGCTTGCCTTCTAGCGGGAGTTTAGTCACGCAGTATTTT. Its protein is CASSLPSSGSLVTQYF.

Notes on this clonotype: A read error may account for a junction end that differs from germline. The chain couples TRBV20-1 to TRBJ2-2; D might be TRBD1 (6 bases). Germline V gives CDR1 DFQATT, CDR2 SNEGSKA (reference sequence). The CDR3 has 17 amino acids. Written as DNA, the CDR3 is TGCAGTGCTAGAGATCATGCGAGACAGGCTACCACCGGGGAGCGGTTTTTT. Translation: CSARDHARQATTGERFF.

This clonotype was counted a few times. V and J are TRBV20-1 and TRBJ2-5, with D tentatively TRBD2 (5 bases). Trimming took off 0 bases at V and 3 bases at J, with 14 bases between the two ends. The germline CDR1 and CDR2 sequences are DFQATT and SNEGSKA (reference sequence). The CDR3 consists of 15 residues. CDR3 coding DNA: TGCAGTGCTAGAGATGGTTCCGGGGATGAAGAGACCCAGTACTTC. Amino acid sequence: CSARDGSGDEETQYF.

The J gene is TRBJ1-5, the V gene TRBV20-1; D not certain. Per the germline V gene, CDR1 is DFQATT and CDR2 is SNEGSKA (reference sequence). The CDR3 totals 15 residues. The V gene lost 6 bases and the J gene lost 3 bases, with 18 bases spanning the gap. The CDR3 protein is CSAPRAWGVNQPQHF. The CDR3 region has the DNA TGCAGTGCGCCGAGGGCTTGGGGAGTCAATCAGCCCCAGCATTTT.

The CDR3 protein is CASSGAGLEGYEQYF. The CDR3 DNA follows: TGTGCCAGCAGCGGAGCGGGACTAGAGGGCTACGAGCAGTACTTC. This chain connects TRBV7-2 to TRBJ2-7; TRBD2 matches at 8 bases. Germline V gives CDR1 SGHTA, CDR2 FQGNSA. With V trimmed by 5 bases and J by 3 bases, 9 bases remained unmatched. This CDR3 contains 15 residues.

The sample holds a few counts of this clonotype. The chain has TRBV27 and TRBJ2-1; 9 bases align to TRBD2. This CDR3 is 16 amino acids long. J lost 4 bases, V lost 7 bases, and 11 bases had no gene match. The germline V gene encodes CDR1 MNHEY and CDR2 SMNVEV (reference sequence). The CDR3 is CASTQLAGGPYNEQFF. CDR3 coding DNA: TGTGCCAGCACCCAACTGGCGGGAGGGCCTTACAATGAGCAGTTCTTC.

In its sample, this clonotype was seen a few times. The CDR3 region has the DNA TGCAGTGCTAGAGCTCCGACAGGGGGCAATGAGCAGTTCTTC. This sequence encodes CSARAPTGGNEQFF. The V call is TRBV20-1, the J call TRBJ2-1, with 9 nucleotides matching TRBD1. In germline, CDR1 is DFQATT, CDR2 SNEGSKA (reference sequence). J was trimmed by 6 bases and V by 1 base; bases with no gene match: 4. The CDR3 runs to 14 residues.